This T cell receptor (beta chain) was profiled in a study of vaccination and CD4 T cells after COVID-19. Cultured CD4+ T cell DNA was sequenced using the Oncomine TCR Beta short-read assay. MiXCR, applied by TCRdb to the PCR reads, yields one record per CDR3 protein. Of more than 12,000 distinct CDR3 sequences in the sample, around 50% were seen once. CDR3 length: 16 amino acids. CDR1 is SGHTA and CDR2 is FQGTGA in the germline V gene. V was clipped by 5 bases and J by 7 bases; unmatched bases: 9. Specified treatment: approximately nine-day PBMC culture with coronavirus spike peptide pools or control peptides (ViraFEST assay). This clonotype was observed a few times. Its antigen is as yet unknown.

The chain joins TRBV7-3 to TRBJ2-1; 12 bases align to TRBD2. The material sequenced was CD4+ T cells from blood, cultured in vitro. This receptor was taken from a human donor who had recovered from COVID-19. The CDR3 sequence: CASSTLAGGPGNEQFF. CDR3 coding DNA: TGTGCCAGCAGCACCCTAGCGGGAGGGCCGGGAAATGAGCAGTTCTTC.